This T cell receptor (beta chain) was obtained from a study of T cells in localized non-small cell lung cancer. Study-wide findings and caveats: Highest T cell clonality was seen in uninvolved adjacent lung, surpassing that measured in tumor. Blood T cell density predicted longer survival; adjacent-lung clonality, shorter. Multi-region tumor sequencing was not done, so intratumor heterogeneity could not be excluded. A median of around 60 clones ranked among the top 100 in tumor appeared in adjacent lung.

The length of the CDR3 is 13 residues. Germline loops: CDR1 MNHEY, CDR2 SVGAGI. With 5 bases removed from V and 9 bases from J, the gap between germline ends came to 16 bases. Points on this clone: Its antigen is currently unknown.

The method was immunoSEQ multiplex PCR; TCRdb's version includes in-frame clones alone and lacks a portion of them. The data show more than 10,000 clones, with 86% seen just once and about three fifths held by the top ten. This receptor was taken from a male donor at least 60 years old with stage III lung adenocarcinoma. Specimen: peripheral blood, collected before any cancer treatment. The V call is TRBV6-5, the J call TRBJ1-1; the D gene is possibly TRBD1 (5 bases). The CDR3 bases are TGTGCCAGCAGTGAAAATGCGGGGGTTCAAGCTTTCTTT. Encoded protein: CASSENAGVQAFF.